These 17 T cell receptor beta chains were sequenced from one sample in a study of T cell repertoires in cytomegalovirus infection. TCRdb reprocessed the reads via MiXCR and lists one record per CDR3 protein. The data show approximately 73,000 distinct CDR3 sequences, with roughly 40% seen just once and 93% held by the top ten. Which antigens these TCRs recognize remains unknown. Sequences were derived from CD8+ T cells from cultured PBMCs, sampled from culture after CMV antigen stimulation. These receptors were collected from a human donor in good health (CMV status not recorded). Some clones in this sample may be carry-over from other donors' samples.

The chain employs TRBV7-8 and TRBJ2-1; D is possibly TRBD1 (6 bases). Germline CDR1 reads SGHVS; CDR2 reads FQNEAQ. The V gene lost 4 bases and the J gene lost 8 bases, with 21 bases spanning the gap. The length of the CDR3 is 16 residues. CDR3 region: CASSSREAGEVYEQFF. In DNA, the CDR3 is TGTGCCAGCAGCTCACGTGAAGCAGGGGAAGTCTATGAGCAGTTCTTC.

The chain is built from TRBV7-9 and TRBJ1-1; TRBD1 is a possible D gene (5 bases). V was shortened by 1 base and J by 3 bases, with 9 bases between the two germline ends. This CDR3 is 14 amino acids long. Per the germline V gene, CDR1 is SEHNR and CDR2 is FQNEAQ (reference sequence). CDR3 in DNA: TGTGCCAGCAGCTTAGTCCGGGACCACACTGAAGCTTTCTTT. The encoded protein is CASSLVRDHTEAFF.

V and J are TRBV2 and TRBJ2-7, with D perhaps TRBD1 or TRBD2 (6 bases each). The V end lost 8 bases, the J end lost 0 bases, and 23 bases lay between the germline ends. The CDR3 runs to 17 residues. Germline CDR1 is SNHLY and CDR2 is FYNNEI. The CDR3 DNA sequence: TGTGCCAGCGGGGCTACAAGGGGGGCCCTACCCTCCTACGAGCAGTACTTC. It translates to CASGATRGALPSYEQYF. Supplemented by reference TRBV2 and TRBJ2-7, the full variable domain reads EPEVTQTPSHQVTQMGQEVILRCVPISNHLYFYWYRQILGQKVEFLVSFYNNEISEKSEIFDDQFSVERPDGSNFTLKIRSTKLEDSAMYFCASGATRGALPSYEQYFGPGTRLTVT.

CDR3 in amino acids: CASSHPGQTTNEKLFF. CDR3 DNA: TGTGCCAGCAGCCACCCGGGCCAAACAACTAATGAAAAACTGTTTTTT. The V and J genes are TRBV4-2 and TRBJ1-4, with D uncertain. Germline V lookup: CDR1 LGHNA, CDR2 YNFKEQ. V dropped 3 bases and J dropped 0 bases, with 11 bases sitting between them. The length of the CDR3 is 16 residues.

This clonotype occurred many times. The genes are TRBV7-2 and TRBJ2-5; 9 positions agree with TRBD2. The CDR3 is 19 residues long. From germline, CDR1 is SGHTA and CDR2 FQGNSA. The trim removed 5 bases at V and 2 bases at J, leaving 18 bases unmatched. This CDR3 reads CASSDVFGYSGGAQETQYF. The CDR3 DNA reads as TGTGCCAGCAGCGACGTATTTGGGTATAGCGGGGGAGCTCAAGAGACCCAGTACTTC.

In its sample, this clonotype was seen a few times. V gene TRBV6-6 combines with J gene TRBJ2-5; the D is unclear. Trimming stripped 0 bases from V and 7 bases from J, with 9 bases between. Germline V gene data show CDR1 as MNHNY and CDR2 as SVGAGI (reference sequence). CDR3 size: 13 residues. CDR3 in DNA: TGTGCCAGCAGTTACTCGTATGTGGCGACCCAGTACTTC. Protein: CASSYSYVATQYF.

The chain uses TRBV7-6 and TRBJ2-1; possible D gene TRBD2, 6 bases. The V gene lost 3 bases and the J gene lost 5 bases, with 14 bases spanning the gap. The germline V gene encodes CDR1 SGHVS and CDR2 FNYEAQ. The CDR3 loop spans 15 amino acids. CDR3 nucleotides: TGTGCCAGCAGCTTGGAGGGTGGGTCTAACAATGAGCAGTTCTTC. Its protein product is CASSLEGGSNNEQFF.

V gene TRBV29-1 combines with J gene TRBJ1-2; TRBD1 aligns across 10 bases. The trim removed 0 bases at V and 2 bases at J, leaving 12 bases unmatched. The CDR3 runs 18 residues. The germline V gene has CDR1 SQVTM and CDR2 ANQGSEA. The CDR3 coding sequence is TGCAGCGTTGAAGATCTTACTCTCGGACAGGGGGACAACTATGGCTACACCTTC. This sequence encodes CSVEDLTLGQGDNYGYTF.

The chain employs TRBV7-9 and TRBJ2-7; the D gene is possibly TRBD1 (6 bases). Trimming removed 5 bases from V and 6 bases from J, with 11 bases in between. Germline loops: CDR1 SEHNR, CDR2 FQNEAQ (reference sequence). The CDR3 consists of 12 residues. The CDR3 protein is CASSTGSGEQYF. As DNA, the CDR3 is TGTGCCAGCAGCACAGGGAGCGGCGAGCAGTACTTC.

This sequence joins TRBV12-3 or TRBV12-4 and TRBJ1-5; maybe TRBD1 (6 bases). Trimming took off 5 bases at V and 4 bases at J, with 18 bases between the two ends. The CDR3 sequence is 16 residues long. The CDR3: CASSPSGTPLNQPQHF. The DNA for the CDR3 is TGTGCCAGCAGTCCCTCCGGGACACCCCTGAATCAGCCCCAGCATTTT.

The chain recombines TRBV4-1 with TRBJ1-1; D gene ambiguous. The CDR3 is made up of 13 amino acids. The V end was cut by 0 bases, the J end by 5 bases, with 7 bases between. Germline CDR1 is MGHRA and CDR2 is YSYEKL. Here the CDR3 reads CASSQEGRTEAFF. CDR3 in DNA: TGCGCCAGCAGCCAAGAAGGGCGAACTGAAGCTTTCTTT.

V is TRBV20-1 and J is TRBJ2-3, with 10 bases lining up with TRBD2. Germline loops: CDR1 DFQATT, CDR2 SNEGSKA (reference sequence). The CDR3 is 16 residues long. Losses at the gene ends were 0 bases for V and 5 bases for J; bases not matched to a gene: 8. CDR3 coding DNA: TGCAGTGCTAGAGATCCGGCTAGCGGGAGAAAAGATACGCAGTATTTT. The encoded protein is CSARDPASGRKDTQYF.

CDR3 nucleotides: TGTGCCAGCAGTGACATGAGCGGGGAGCTGTTTTTT. It yields the protein CASSDMSGELFF. The J gene is TRBJ2-2, the V gene TRBV6-1; D not resolved. Germline CDR1 and CDR2: MNHNS and SASEGT. The CDR3 sequence is 12 residues long. The ends were cut back, 3 bases at V and 7 bases at J, with 6 bases in the middle.

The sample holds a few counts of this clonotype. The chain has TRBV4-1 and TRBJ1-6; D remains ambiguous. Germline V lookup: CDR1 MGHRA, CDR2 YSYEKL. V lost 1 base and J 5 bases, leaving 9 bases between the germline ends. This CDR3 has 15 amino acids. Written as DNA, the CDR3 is TGCGCCAGCAGCCAAGGGAGAGGGAATAATTCACCCCTCCACTTT. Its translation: CASSQGRGNNSPLHF.

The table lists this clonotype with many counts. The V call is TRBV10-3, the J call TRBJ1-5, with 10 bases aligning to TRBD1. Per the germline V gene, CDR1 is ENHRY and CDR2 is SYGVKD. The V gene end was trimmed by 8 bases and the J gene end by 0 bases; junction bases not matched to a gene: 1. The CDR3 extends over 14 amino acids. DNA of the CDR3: TGTGCCATCGGGACAGGGGATAGCAATCAGCCCCAGCATTTT. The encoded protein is CAIGTGDSNQPQHF.

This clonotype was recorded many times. The CDR3 is CASSLEAGGSTDTQYF. The CDR3 coding sequence is TGCGCCAGCAGCCTAGAAGCGGGGGGGAGCACAGATACGCAGTATTTT. V is TRBV4-1 and J is TRBJ2-3; 10 positions match TRBD2. Germline lookup yields CDR1 MGHRA and CDR2 YSYEKL. CDR3 length: 16 amino acids. V trimming: 4 bases; J trimming: 0 bases; junction bases outside the gene matches: 4.

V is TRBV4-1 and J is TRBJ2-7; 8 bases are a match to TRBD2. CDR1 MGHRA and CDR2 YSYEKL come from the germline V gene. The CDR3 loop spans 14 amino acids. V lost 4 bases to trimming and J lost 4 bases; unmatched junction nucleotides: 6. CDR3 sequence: CASSLTTSEYEQYF. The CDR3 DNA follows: TGCGCCAGCAGCCTCACGACTAGCGAGTACGAGCAGTACTTC.